A single sample is the source of the 27 T cell receptor beta chains below, sequenced in a study of T cell responses to AZD1222 COVID-19 vaccine. The table came from immunoSEQ multiplex PCR; TCRdb's copy has only in-frame clones and leaves some out. Among about 150,000 clones listed, approximately 90% were seen once. Source: peripheral blood, taken on day 0 of AZD1222 vaccination. The receptors derive from an adult in good health.

CDR3 sequence reads: CASRPGPNTEAFF. The CDR3 nucleotides are TGCGCCAGCAGGCCGGGTCCCAACACTGAAGCTTTCTTT. V is TRBV5-1 and J is TRBJ1-1, with no clear D. This CDR3 contains 13 residues. V was clipped by 5 bases and J by 2 bases, with 10 bases between them. Germline lookup yields CDR1 SGHRS and CDR2 YFSETQ.

The chain joins TRBV6-2 or TRBV6-3 to TRBJ2-7; D gene ambiguous. V lost 4 bases to trimming and J lost 2 bases, with 9 bases between them. Germline assignment: CDR1 MNHEY and CDR2 SVGEGT. The CDR3 runs 13 residues. CDR3 region: CASSSRTPYEQYF. The CDR3 nucleotides are TGTGCCAGCAGTTCCAGAACCCCCTACGAGCAGTACTTC.

The chain carries TRBV27 and TRBJ2-7; TRBD2 might be the D (6 bases). This CDR3 has 14 amino acids. Germline values: CDR1 MNHEY, CDR2 SMNVEV (reference sequence). V gave up 10 bases and J gave up 0 bases, with 16 bases separating them. The CDR3 nucleotides read TGTGCCACGGGTGATAGCGGCCTCTCCTACGAGCAGTACTTC. Amino acids: CATGDSGLSYEQYF.

The CDR3 sequence is CATTLAGETQYF. CDR3 coding DNA: TGTGCCACCACACTAGCGGGGGAGACCCAGTACTTC. The genes are TRBV5-8 and TRBJ2-5, with 10 bases lining up with TRBD2. Trimming cost V 9 bases and J 5 bases; bases outside gene matches: 4. Germline-derived CDR1 and CDR2 are SGHTS and YDEGEE. This CDR3 comprises 12 residues.

The chain combines TRBV7-2 with TRBJ1-2; D might be TRBD1 (5 bases). The CDR3 consists of 14 residues. V was shortened by 5 bases and J by 4 bases, with 14 bases between the two germline ends. Germline values: CDR1 SGHTA, CDR2 FQGNSA. CDR3 in amino acids: CASSSSTGVYGYTF. CDR3 DNA: TGTGCCAGCAGCAGCTCAACGGGGGTCTATGGCTACACCTTC. The variable domain in full, with the rest retrieved from reference TRBV7-2 and TRBJ1-2, is GAGVSQSPSNKVTEKGKDVELRCDPISGHTALYWYRQSLGQGLEFLIYFQGNSAPDKSGLPSDRFSAERTGGSVSTLTIQRTQQEDSAVYLCASSSSTGVYGYTFGSGTRLTVV.

This clone showed up just a few times. This chain connects TRBV4-1 to TRBJ2-5; TRBD2 matches at 12 bases. Germline CDR1 reads MGHRA; CDR2 reads YSYEKL. With V trimmed by 1 base and J by 4 bases, 4 bases remained unmatched. The CDR3 runs 16 residues. DNA of the CDR3: TGCGCCAGCAGCCAAGCATTGACTAGCGGGGGAGAGACCCAGTACTTC. It codes for CASSQALTSGGETQYF.

The rearrangement joins TRBV2 to TRBJ1-5, with D perhaps matching TRBD1 (6 bases). The CDR3 totals 20 residues. The V and J ends lost 4 bases and 6 bases respectively, with 31 bases between them. CDR1 SNHLY and CDR2 FYNNEI come from the germline V gene. The CDR3 reads CASSVDGDIGGLRSGQPQHF. The CDR3 DNA sequence: TGTGCCAGCAGTGTAGATGGGGACATAGGAGGTTTGCGCTCGGGTCAGCCCCAGCATTTT.

On this clone itself: Because the CDR3's place on the DNA is in doubt, the DNA is left out and the CDR3 is given as listed by TCRdb. V usage is TRBV29-1 and J usage is TRBJ1-2; TRBD1 was called by the table and not checked on the DNA. The CDR3 length is 10 residues, termini included. Germline V gene lookup returns CDR1 SQVTM and CDR2 ANQGSEA. CDR3 protein: CSVATGANTF.

The V gene is TRBV27, the J gene TRBJ1-1, with TRBD1 identical over 8 bases. CDR1 MNHEY and CDR2 SMNVEV come from the germline V gene (reference sequence). The CDR3 extends over 13 amino acids. V was clipped by 2 bases and J by 4 bases; unmatched bases: 0. In nucleotides, the CDR3 is TGTGCCAGCAGTTTAGGGACAGGCACTGAAGCTTTCTTT. This gives the protein CASSLGTGTEAFF.

This clone was observed once. The chain links TRBV18 to TRBJ1-5; TRBD1 might be the D (6 bases). CDR1 is KGHSH and CDR2 is LQKENI in the germline V gene. Trimming shortened V by 2 bases and J by 4 bases, and 9 bases separated the two germline ends. The CDR3 spans 14 residues. The CDR3 reads CASSPAGENQPQHF. The CDR3 DNA sequence: TGTGCCAGCTCACCAGCAGGGGAAAATCAGCCCCAGCATTTT.

The genes are TRBV6-5 and TRBJ1-5; D is ambiguous. CDR3 length equals 15 residues. V was clipped by 8 bases and J by 0 bases, with 14 bases between them. In germline, CDR1 is MNHEY, CDR2 SVGAGI. The CDR3 nucleotides read TGTGCCAGCTCGGTCACATCGATTAGCAATCAGCCCCAGCATTTT. Encoded protein: CASSVTSISNQPQHF.

J is TRBJ2-7 and V is TRBV10-3; tentative D call: TRBD2 (6 bases). Germline lookup yields CDR1 ENHRY and CDR2 SYGVKD. V was trimmed by 0 bases and J by 0 bases, leaving 12 bases between them. CDR3 length: 16 residues. In DNA form, the CDR3 reads TGTGCCATCAGTGAGTCACGGGCGGGGAGCTCCTACGAGCAGTACTTC. This sequence encodes CAISESRAGSSYEQYF.

J is TRBJ1-3 and V is TRBV11-2; possible D gene TRBD1, 5 bases. V was trimmed by 5 bases and J by 2 bases, leaving 13 bases between them. Germline V gene lookup returns CDR1 SGHAT and CDR2 FQNNGV. The CDR3 runs to 15 residues. CDR3 sequence (DNA): TGTGCCAGCAGCCTCGGCGGGGGAACTGGAAACACCATATATTTT. Protein sequence: CASSLGGGTGNTIYF.

The J gene is TRBJ2-1, the V gene TRBV25-1; 8 positions agree with TRBD1. The V segment lost 2 bases and the J segment 4 bases; nucleotides outside the gene matches: 10. Per germline, CDR1 MGHDK and CDR2 SYGVNS. The CDR3 extends over 17 amino acids. The CDR3 protein is CASSENLGQGIYNEQFF. Here the CDR3 DNA reads TGTGCCAGCAGTGAAAACCTAGGACAGGGAATTTACAATGAGCAGTTCTTC.

CDR3 loop: CASSPGSYEQYF. CDR3 in DNA: TGTGCCAGCAGCCCGGGATCCTACGAGCAGTACTTC. The chain couples TRBV3-1 (or the pseudogene TRBV3-2) to TRBJ2-7, with a possible D match to TRBD2 (5 bases). Trimming took off 4 bases at V and 1 base at J, with 5 bases between the two ends. Germline CDR1 and CDR2: LGHDT and YNNKEL (reference sequence). CDR3 length: 12 residues.

This chain links TRBV28 with TRBJ1-2; TRBD1 agrees at 9 bases. CDR3 length: 16 amino acids. V gave up 4 bases and J gave up 4 bases; unmatched junction bases: 10. Germline loops: CDR1 MDHEN, CDR2 SYDVKM. The CDR3 loop reads CASSSHHTGGPYGYTF. DNA for the CDR3: TGTGCCAGCAGTTCCCACCATACAGGGGGCCCCTATGGCTACACCTTC.

This clone was seen more than once but under ten times. The chain couples TRBV7-8 to TRBJ1-2; 7 nucleotides agree with TRBD1. V lost 5 bases to trimming and J lost 0 bases; unmatched junction nucleotides: 9. The CDR3 extends over 16 amino acids. CDR1 is SGHVS, CDR2 FQNEAQ, per germline. The CDR3 nucleotides are TGTGCCAGCAGCCAATACCCGGGACAGACTAACTATGGCTACACCTTC. It encodes CASSQYPGQTNYGYTF.

The chain links TRBV4-2 to TRBJ1-6; 9 positions match TRBD1. V lost 0 bases and J lost 10; bases outside the gene matches: 4. Germline-derived CDR1 and CDR2 are LGHNA and YNFKEQ. This CDR3 is built from 15 residues. The CDR3 protein is CASSQDRDRVSPLHF. For the CDR3, the DNA is TGTGCCAGCAGCCAAGATCGGGACAGGGTCTCACCCCTCCACTTT.

This clone was detected only once. This rearrangement joins TRBV28 to TRBJ1-2; maybe TRBD1 (5 bases). From germline, CDR1 is MDHEN and CDR2 SYDVKM. V was cut by 3 bases and J by 8 bases, with 22 bases left in between. The CDR3 totals 16 residues. The CDR3 loop is CASSLVTTRGIEGYTF. CDR3 nucleotide sequence: TGTGCCAGCAGTTTGGTTACGACTAGGGGTATCGAGGGCTACACCTTC.

This clone was counted once. The CDR3 DNA follows: TGTGCCAGCAGAGGCCCTAGCTACAATGAGCAGTTCTTC. It is translated as CASRGPSYNEQFF. The J gene is TRBJ2-1, the V gene TRBV9, with no clear D. The ends were cut back, 5 bases at V and 3 bases at J, with 9 bases in the middle. Germline loops: CDR1 SGDLS, CDR2 YYNGEE. The CDR3 spans 13 residues.

The chain is built from TRBV6-1 and TRBJ1-5; TRBD1 aligns across 7 bases. Germline loops: CDR1 MNHNS, CDR2 SASEGT. J lost 0 bases, V lost 4 bases, and 12 bases had no gene match. The CDR3 length is 18 residues. In DNA form, the CDR3 reads TGTGCCAGCAGTGTGAGGGGAGGGACAGCTATTAGCAATCAGCCCCAGCATTTT. Its protein product is CASSVRGGTAISNQPQHF.

This chain joins TRBV7-9 and TRBJ1-2; perhaps TRBD1 as D (6 bases). V was clipped by 4 bases and J by 4 bases, with 19 bases between them. The CDR3 loop spans 16 amino acids. Germline lookup yields CDR1 SEHNR and CDR2 FQNEAQ (reference sequence). The DNA for the CDR3 is TGTGCCAGCAGCTCAGGCGGTTCAGGGGCCCTCTATGGCTACACCTTC. The encoded protein is CASSSGGSGALYGYTF.

The CDR3 DNA sequence: TGTGCCAGCAGCGGGGGACAGGGGAGCACAGATACGCAGTATTTT. Translation gives CASSGGQGSTDTQYF. The V gene is TRBV5-4, the J gene TRBJ2-3, with 10 nucleotides matching TRBD1. V lost 4 bases to trimming and J lost 0 bases; unmatched junction nucleotides: 2. The germline CDR1 and CDR2 sequences are SGHNT and YYREEE (reference sequence). The CDR3 is made up of 15 amino acids.

This chain links TRBV27 with TRBJ1-5, with D maybe TRBD1 (5 bases). Germline lookup yields CDR1 MNHEY and CDR2 SMNVEV (reference sequence). Trimming took off 0 bases at V and 1 base at J, with 7 bases between the two ends. This CDR3 region has 15 residues. The CDR3, as DNA: TGTGCCAGCAGTTTATCGTGGGGCAGCAATCAGCCCCAGCATTTT. Translation: CASSLSWGSNQPQHF.

The gene calls are TRBV4-3 and TRBJ2-7; D remains unclear. Trimming removed 0 bases at V and 2 bases at J, with 11 bases between. Germline CDR1 LGHNA, CDR2 YSLEER. This CDR3 is 15 amino acids long. CDR3 sequence: CASSQDLVRAYEQYF. The CDR3 coding sequence is TGCGCCAGCAGCCAAGATCTGGTAAGGGCCTACGAGCAGTACTTC.

V gene TRBV9 combines with J gene TRBJ2-3; TRBD2 matches at 9 bases. Germline-derived CDR1 and CDR2 are SGDLS and YYNGEE. V was pared by 4 bases and J by 10 bases, with 13 bases of the junction left unmatched. This CDR3 is built from 15 residues. CDR3 nucleotides: TGTGCCAGCAGCCCCACAGGGGCGGGGGGGTTCGCGCAGTATTTT. This gives the protein CASSPTGAGGFAQYF.

The V call is TRBV11-3, the J call TRBJ2-3; 8 nucleotides match TRBD1. Trimming cost V 5 bases and J 3 bases; bases outside gene matches: 7. Germline-derived CDR1 and CDR2 are SGHNT and YENEEA. The CDR3 is 15 residues long. The CDR3 DNA sequence: TGTGCCAGCAGCCGCGGACAGGGAAAGACAGATACGCAGTATTTT. Residues: CASSRGQGKTDTQYF.